This TCR beta chain was recorded in a study of cytomegalovirus exposure and HLA in healthy donors. For the study at large: Ancestry clustering placed around four fifths of over 300 genotyped donors in the Caucasian-associated cluster.

This clone was recorded only once. From germline, CDR1 is LNHDA and CDR2 SQIVND (reference sequence). This CDR3 comprises 14 residues. V dropped 7 bases and J dropped 6 bases, with 15 bases sitting between them. 60 Vbeta and 13 Jbeta primers were used in PCR. As processed by the authors: An analysis performed later counted 72 million or so unique TCR beta chains (roughly 11 million of them shared). Measured with immunoSEQ multiplex PCR; TCRdb has only the in-frame clones, and not every one. V and J calls and clone size are those listed in that table; D and trimming were worked out from the DNA. Here the sample spans about 200,000 clones, roughly nine tenths being singletons.

The clonotype was recovered from a boy aged 2-15 years in good health and CMV-seronegative. This chain uses TRBV19 with TRBJ2-2; tentatively, D is TRBD1 (5 bases). Sequenced sample: PBMCs. For the CDR3, the DNA is TGTGCCAGTAACGGGCAGGGCAGCGCCGGGGAGCTGTTTTTT. This translates into CASNGQGSAGELFF.